Listed here is a single T cell receptor (beta chain). Per germline, CDR1 LGHNA and CDR2 YSLEER. This CDR3 is built from 17 residues. Trimming took 0 bases from V and 4 from J, leaving 17 bases between them. A second about 7 to 11 cycle PCR used barcoded and J-beta primers. Each CDR3 protein is one row after TCRdb ran MiXCR on the 5' RACE reads. The data hold 600,000 to 1,000,000 distinct CDR3 sequences, with roughly 25% observed a single time. This specimen belongs to a study of blood T cells in healthy people across ages. The data also belong to a second study, concerning T cells of mothers and their children.

The chain has TRBV4-3 and TRBJ2-3, with D maybe TRBD2 (6 bases). Sequenced material: blood. This TCR came from a boy aged 5 to 17 in good health. This CDR3 reads CASSQDSRNWGADTQYF. The CDR3 DNA follows: TGCGCCAGCAGCCAAGACTCTAGGAACTGGGGGGCAGATACGCAGTATTTT.